The sequence of this TCR beta chain was determined in a study of regulatory T cells (dated by TCRdb to 2016 to 2019). Broadly, across the study: The study compared T-cell receptor beta repertoires of sorted regulatory, conventional CD4+ and CD8+ T cells in CD3G-deficient patients with those in healthy controls.

Results the study describes overall, beyond this receptor: Restricted unique TRB V-J pairs and skewed V and J gene usage were observed in patient repertoires, most markedly in regulatory T cells. Hydrophobic residues at CDR3 positions 6 and 7 were enriched in conventional CD4+ T cells from CD3G-deficient patients, suggesting more self-reactive specificities.

This clone came up once. What antigen it recognizes has not been identified. No much larger clone exists at a distance of one base, and base qualities are not known. The multiplex PCR used 52 forward TRBV primers and 13 reverse TRBJ primers, with assay-based and computational corrections for amplification bias. Rearranged TRB loci were amplified from genomic DNA by multiplex PCR within the immunoSEQ assay. An Illumina HiSeq platform was used to sequence the TRB amplicons. As for the authors' bioinformatics: Custom algorithms error-filtered the raw sequences and aligned them to reference gene sequences, after which the immunoSEQ online tools were used for analysis. Productive and nonproductive TRB rearrangement frequencies were evaluated among both unique and total sequences. Assessment of potential self-reactivity relied on the hydrophobicity of positions 6 and 7 in the TRB CDR3, along with their amino acid composition. Groups were compared by t tests, Mann-Whitney tests or two-way ANOVA performed in Prism software. TCRdb mirrors the immuneACCESS table, restricted to in-frame sequences. Some clones are absent from its copies; in checked studies, under half trace to an unresolved V gene, and the reason for the others is unknown. The V and J calls and clone size were taken over from that table, and D and trimming were inferred from the DNA. The sample has 30,000 to 40,000 clones on record, approximately 90% of them singletons. The ten biggest clones cover about 2.4% of the sample.

Every CD3G-deficient patient showed evidence of autoimmunity, and the autoimmunity was more severe in two of the patients. At testing, patients were between 2 and 39 years old and showed lower naive and higher memory CD4+ and CD8+ T-cell proportions. CD4+ cells were FACS-sorted into CD25-high CD127-low regulatory T cells and CD25-low CD127-high conventional CD4+ T cells. Five or six individuals with CD3G deficiency made up the patient group. Patient samples and clinical data came from an international physician network spanning the United States, Europe and Asia. Ficoll density separation was used to isolate peripheral blood mononuclear cells. The germline ends are 13 bases apart after V is trimmed by 6 bases and J by 8 bases. Its CDR3 holds 13 amino acids, cysteine through phenylalanine. Just CDR3 DNA is preserved here, 39 bases in frame from base 1. The germline V gene gives CDR1 as MDHEN and CDR2 as SYDVKM.

The chain is made from TRBV28 and TRBJ1-4; TRBD1 might be the D gene, on 5 matching bases. The sequencing input was conventional CD4+ T cells sorted from blood. The clonotype was recovered from a young adult with CD3G deficiency. In nucleotide form, the sequence is TGTGCCAGCAGCCGCCCGGGGGTCGAAAAACTGTTTTTT. Its protein product is CASSRPGVEKLFF.